This is a list of T cell receptor beta chains from one sample in a study of human T cells and chemical hapten exposure. MiXCR was run by TCRdb on the RACE reads, yielding one entry per CDR3 protein. The sample has about 65,000 distinct CDR3 sequences, around 6.1% seen once; the top ten hold about 3.4%. Material: whole blood. All receptors come from a female donor in good health. Some clones in this sample may be carry-over from other donors' samples. The CDR3 runs from the conserved cysteine through the conserved F or W. The order of the fields is CDR3 DNA, CDR3 protein, D gene, clone size, J gene, V gene. A D gene is named only where the DNA matches it firmly. Size is stated for part of the rows, as once, few or many counts, or as a class when the clone is expanded.

TGCAGCGTTGACAGGTCGGGGAATGAGCAGTTCTTC	CSVDRSGNEQFF	-	few	TRBJ2-1	TRBV29-1
TGTGCCAGCAGCCCCACGGACAGGAACACTGAAGCTTTCTTT	CASSPTDRNTEAFF	-	-	TRBJ1-1	TRBV13
TGTGCCAGCAGCAATTTTGGACGCCCCAGCACAGATACGCAGTATTTT	CASSNFGRPSTDTQYF	-	-	TRBJ2-3	TRBV14
TGCGCCAGCAGCAACAAGGGACTAGCGGTACTGGACTACGAGCAGTACTTC	CASSNKGLAVLDYEQYF	TRBD2	many	TRBJ2-7	TRBV5-1
TGTGCCAGCAGCTTATGGCCCGGGACTAGCTTCAATGAGCAGTTCTTC	CASSLWPGTSFNEQFF	TRBD2	many	TRBJ2-1	TRBV7-2
TGTGCCAGCAGTGAATTACAGGGTCGAGGCGAGCAGTACTTC	CASSELQGRGEQYF	-	-	TRBJ2-7	TRBV2
TGTGCCAGCAGCCCTAGGTCCAAAAACATTCAGTACTTC	CASSPRSKNIQYF	-	many	TRBJ2-4	TRBV3-1
TGTGCCAGCATCGCCGAATGGGGGGGGCCGGGTGAGACCCAGTACTTC	CASIAEWGGPGETQYF	-	many	TRBJ2-5	TRBV25-1
TGTGCCAGCACCCCCCCCCTGACAATTCCAAACCTTAGCGAGCAGTACTTC	CASTPPLTIPNLSEQYF	-	few	TRBJ2-7	TRBV21-1
TGTGCCAGCAGCTTTTCAGGATGGACTGAAGCTTTCTTT	CASSFSGWTEAFF	-	many	TRBJ1-1	TRBV7-9
TGCAGTGCTAGCGTTGTTCGGGGCGGCTATAATTCACCCCTCCACTTT	CSASVVRGGYNSPLHF	-	few	TRBJ1-6	TRBV20-1
TGTGCCAGCAGTTTAACGAGGGGAGGGGGCACTGAAGCTTTCTTT	CASSLTRGGGTEAFF	-	few	TRBJ1-1	TRBV12-3/TRBV12-4
TGTGCCAGCAGTGAAGGGGTGGAGCAGTACTTC	CASSEGVEQYF	-	few	TRBJ2-7	TRBV2
TGTGCCAGCAGCTTTACTAGCAATACGCAGTATTTT	CASSFTSNTQYF	-	many	TRBJ2-3	TRBV7-9
TGCGCCAGCAGGACAAGCACCTCCTATAATTCACCCCTCCACTTT	CASRTSTSYNSPLHF	-	-	TRBJ1-6	TRBV5-1
TGCGCCAGCAGCCAAGATCCAACGGGAGATTCACCCCTCCACTTT	CASSQDPTGDSPLHF	-	many	TRBJ1-6	TRBV4-3
TGTGCCATCAGTTCCGGGACAGGGGGAGGCGAGCAGTACTTC	CAISSGTGGGEQYF	TRBD1	many	TRBJ2-7	TRBV10-3
TGTGCCAGCAGCCCACTAGATTACAATGAGCAGTTCTTC	CASSPLDYNEQFF	-	many	TRBJ2-1	TRBV11-2
TGTGCCAGCAGCCCTCCCCGCAGCGGGAGGGGAGATACGCAGTATTTT	CASSPPRSGRGDTQYF	TRBD2	-	TRBJ2-3	TRBV14
TGTGCCAGCAGCTTATCCCGTCAGGGGGGTGAGCAGTTCTTC	CASSLSRQGGEQFF	-	many	TRBJ2-1	TRBV7-8
TGTGCCAGCAGTTTTGCCGAGATGCTAGCGCACCAAGAGACCCAGTACTTC	CASSFAEMLAHQETQYF	-	many	TRBJ2-5	TRBV28
TGTGCCAGTAGTATCCTTATCTACAATGAGCAGTTCTTC	CASSILIYNEQFF	-	-	TRBJ2-1	TRBV19
TGCAGTGCTAGGGTACGGGGACGACGGAACACCGGGGAGCTGTTTTTT	CSARVRGRRNTGELFF	-	many	TRBJ2-2	TRBV20-1
TGTGCCAGCAGTGACTCGACTAGCGGGAGCAATGAGCAGTTCTTC	CASSDSTSGSNEQFF	TRBD2	many	TRBJ2-1	TRBV6-4
TGTGCCAGCAGCTTCGCAGATACGCAGTATTTT	CASSFADTQYF	-	many	TRBJ2-3	TRBV7-2
TGCAGCGTTCGACTAGCGGGAATCACCGGGGAGCTGTTTTTT	CSVRLAGITGELFF	TRBD2	many	TRBJ2-2	TRBV29-1
TGTGCCAGCAGTCAAAGCGGGAGTTCCTACGAGCAGTACTTC	CASSQSGSSYEQYF	TRBD2	many	TRBJ2-7	TRBV7-2
TGCAGTGCGACAGACTTGGATCCCTACGAGCAGTACTTC	CSATDLDPYEQYF	-	few	TRBJ2-7	TRBV20-1
TGCAGCGTTGAAAGGCAGGCCTTGGAGACCCAGTACTTC	CSVERQALETQYF	-	few	TRBJ2-5	TRBV29-1
TGTGCCAGCAGCGCGGGACTAGCGAGAGGGAATGAGCAGTTCTTC	CASSAGLARGNEQFF	TRBD2	many	TRBJ2-1	TRBV9
TGTGCCATCAGTGAGTCACAGAACACTGAAGCTTTCTTT	CAISESQNTEAFF	-	few	TRBJ1-1	TRBV10-3
TGTGCCAGCAGCCCCACCGGACTAGCGGGGAGCTACGAGCAGTACTTC	CASSPTGLAGSYEQYF	TRBD2	many	TRBJ2-7	TRBV9
TGCAGTGCTGCCCAGGGACATCAGCCCCAGCATTTT	CSAAQGHQPQHF	-	many	TRBJ1-5	TRBV20-1
TGTGCCAGCACCCATAGCGGGATCCAAGAGACCCAGTACTTC	CASTHSGIQETQYF	TRBD2	many	TRBJ2-5	TRBV3-1
TGTGCCAGCAGCTTAGGACTGACCAATGAGCAGTTCTTC	CASSLGLTNEQFF	-	many	TRBJ2-1	TRBV7-9
TGTGCCAGCAGCCCTTGGCCAGGGGGGAACTACAATGAGCAGTTCTTC	CASSPWPGGNYNEQFF	-	many	TRBJ2-1	TRBV7-8
TGCAGCGCTTGGACGGCAACTAATGAAAAACTGTTTTTT	CSAWTATNEKLFF	-	few	TRBJ1-4	TRBV29-1